Here is one T cell receptor (beta chain) with its context. Its antigen is not known. These data originate in a study of vaccination effects on CD4 cells after COVID-19. Only in-frame clones appear in the TCRdb table, and some are missing; sequencing was by immunoSEQ multiplex PCR. The sample yields 25,000 to 35,000 clones, 73% seen once. The CDR3 is 13 residues long. Germline CDR1 and CDR2: SGHRS and YFSETQ. Trimming removed 0 bases at V and 15 bases at J, with 13 bases between. Broader study findings: Infection-derived and vaccine-derived clones contracted markedly late after vaccination.

The ViraFEST assay expanded antigen-specific CD4+ T cells with viral peptide pools before sequencing. Subsequent to a culture period of less than twelve days, CD4+ T cells were isolated. The cohort was immunized with two doses of either the BNT162b2 or mRNA-1273 vaccine. Having tested negative for nucleocapsid antibodies, the vaccine recipients showed no prior SARS-CoV-2 infection. Every well housed some 2 million PBMC, which grew in culture alongside 9 to 10 IU/ml IL-2 and about 10 ug/ml peptides. A half-volume exchange with IL-2 medium occurred on days 3 and 7. This TCR was sampled from a human donor who received a COVID-19 vaccine. Specimen: CD4+ T cells from PBMCs cultured with HCoV-NL63 spike peptides, collected after COVID-19 vaccination. The chain couples TRBV5-1 to TRBJ1-6; weak D call: TRBD1 (5 bases). The CDR3 DNA reads TGCGCCAGCAGCTTGGGAGGTAGGGGTCTCCTCCACTTT. As protein: CASSLGGRGLLHF.